This TCR beta chain stems from a study of cytomegalovirus exposure and HLA in healthy donors. Both 60 Vbeta primers and 13 Jbeta primers went into the PCR. Only in-frame clones appear in the TCRdb table, and some are missing; sequencing was by immunoSEQ multiplex PCR. The sample contains over 150,000 clones, about 84% of which appear only once. Per the germline V gene, CDR1 is MNHEY and CDR2 is SVGAGI. Trimming took 6 bases from V and 3 from J; bases not matched to a gene: 5. CDR3 length: 15 amino acids. This clone came up a few times. The TCR sequence derives from a young man in good health and CMV-seronegative. Material: PBMCs. The chain links TRBV6-5 to TRBJ1-4; 9 bases align to TRBD1. The CDR3 bases are TGTGCCAGCAGCAACGACAGGGGGGCTAATGAAAAACTGTTTTTT. Its translation is CASSNDRGANEKLFF.